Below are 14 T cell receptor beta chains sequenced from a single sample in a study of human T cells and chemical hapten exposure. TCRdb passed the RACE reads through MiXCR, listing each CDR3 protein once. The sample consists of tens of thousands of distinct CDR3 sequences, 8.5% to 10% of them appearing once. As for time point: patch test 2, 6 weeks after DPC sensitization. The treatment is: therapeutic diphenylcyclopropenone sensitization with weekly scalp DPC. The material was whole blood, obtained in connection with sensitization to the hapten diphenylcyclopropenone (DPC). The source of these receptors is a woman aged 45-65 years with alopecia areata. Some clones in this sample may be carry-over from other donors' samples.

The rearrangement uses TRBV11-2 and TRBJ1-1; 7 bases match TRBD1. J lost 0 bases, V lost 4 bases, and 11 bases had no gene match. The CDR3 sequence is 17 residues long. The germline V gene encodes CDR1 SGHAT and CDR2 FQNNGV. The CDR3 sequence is CASSSLFRGGMNTEAFF. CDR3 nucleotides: TGTGCCAGCAGCTCGCTCTTCAGGGGGGGTATGAACACTGAAGCTTTCTTT.

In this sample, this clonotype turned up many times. The DNA of the CDR3 is TGTGCCAGCAGTTTGGGGGTCCGTCCCTACGAGCAGTACTTC. Its protein is CASSLGVRPYEQYF. The V gene is TRBV28, the J gene TRBJ2-7; D could derive from TRBD1 or TRBD2 (5 bases each). With 3 bases removed from V and 2 bases from J, the gap between germline ends came to 11 bases. The CDR3 runs to 14 residues. Looked up from germline, CDR1 is MDHEN and CDR2 is SYDVKM.

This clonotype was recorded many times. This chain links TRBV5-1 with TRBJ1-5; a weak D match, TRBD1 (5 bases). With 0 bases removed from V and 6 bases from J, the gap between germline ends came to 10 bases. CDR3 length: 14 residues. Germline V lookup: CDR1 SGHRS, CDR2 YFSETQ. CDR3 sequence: CASSLVAGSQPQHF. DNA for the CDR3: TGCGCCAGCAGCTTGGTGGCAGGGAGTCAGCCCCAGCATTTT. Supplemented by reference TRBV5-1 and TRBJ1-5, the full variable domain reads KAGVTQTPRYLIKTRGQQVTLSCSPISGHRSVSWYQQTPGQGLQFLFEYFSETQRNKGNFPGRFSGRQFSNSRSEMNVSTLELGDSALYLCASSLVAGSQPQHFGDGTRLSIL.

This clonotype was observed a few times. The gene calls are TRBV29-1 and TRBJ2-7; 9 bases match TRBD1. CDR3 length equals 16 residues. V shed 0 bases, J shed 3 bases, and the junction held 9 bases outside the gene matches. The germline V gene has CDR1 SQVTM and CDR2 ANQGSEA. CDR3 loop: CSVEDFSDRGNYEQYF. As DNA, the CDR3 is TGCAGCGTTGAAGATTTTTCGGACAGGGGCAACTACGAGCAGTACTTC.

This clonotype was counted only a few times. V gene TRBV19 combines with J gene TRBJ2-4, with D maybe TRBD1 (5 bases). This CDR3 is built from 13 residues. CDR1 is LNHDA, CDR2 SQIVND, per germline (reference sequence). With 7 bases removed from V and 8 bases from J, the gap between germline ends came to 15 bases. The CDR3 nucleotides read TGTGCCAGTAAGAATGACAGATCGGACATTCAGTACTTC. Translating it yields CASKNDRSDIQYF.

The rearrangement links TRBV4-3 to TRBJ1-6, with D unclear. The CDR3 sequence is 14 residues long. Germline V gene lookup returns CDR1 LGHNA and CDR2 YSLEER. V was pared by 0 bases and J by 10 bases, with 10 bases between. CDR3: CASSQDPPQSPLHF. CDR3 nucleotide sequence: TGCGCCAGCAGCCAAGATCCCCCCCAGTCACCCCTCCACTTT.

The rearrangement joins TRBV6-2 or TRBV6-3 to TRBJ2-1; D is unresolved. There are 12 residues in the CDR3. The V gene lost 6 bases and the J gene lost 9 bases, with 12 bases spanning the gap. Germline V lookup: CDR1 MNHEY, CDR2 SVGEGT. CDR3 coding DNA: TGTGCCAGCAGCCCCACTTGGGGTGAGCAGTTCTTC. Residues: CASSPTWGEQFF.

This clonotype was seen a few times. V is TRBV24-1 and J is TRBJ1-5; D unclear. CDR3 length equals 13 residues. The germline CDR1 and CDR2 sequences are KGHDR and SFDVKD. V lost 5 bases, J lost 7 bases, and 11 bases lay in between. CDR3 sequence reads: CATSADMVQPQHF. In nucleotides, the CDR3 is TGTGCCACCAGTGCAGACATGGTACAGCCCCAGCATTTT.

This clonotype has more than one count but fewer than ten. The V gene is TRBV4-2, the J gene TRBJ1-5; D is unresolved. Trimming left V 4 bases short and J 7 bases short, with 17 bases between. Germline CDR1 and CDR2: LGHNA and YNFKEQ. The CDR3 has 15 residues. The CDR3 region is CASSPRAAPGQPQHF. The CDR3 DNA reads TGTGCCAGCAGCCCTCGGGCCGCTCCAGGACAGCCCCAGCATTTT.

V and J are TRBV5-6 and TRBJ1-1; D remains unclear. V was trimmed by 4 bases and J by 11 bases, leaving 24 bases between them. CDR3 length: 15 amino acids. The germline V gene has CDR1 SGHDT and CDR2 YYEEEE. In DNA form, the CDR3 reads TGTGCCAGCAGCGCCCGAGCCAGGCGCACACCCCGGGCTTTCTTT. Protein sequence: CASSARARRTPRAFF.

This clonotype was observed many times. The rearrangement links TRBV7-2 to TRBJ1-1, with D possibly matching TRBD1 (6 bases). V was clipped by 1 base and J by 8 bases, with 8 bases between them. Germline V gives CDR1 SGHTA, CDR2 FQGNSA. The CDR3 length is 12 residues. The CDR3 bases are TGTGCCAGCAGCTTAGATACAGGGGAAGCTTTCTTT. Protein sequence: CASSLDTGEAFF.

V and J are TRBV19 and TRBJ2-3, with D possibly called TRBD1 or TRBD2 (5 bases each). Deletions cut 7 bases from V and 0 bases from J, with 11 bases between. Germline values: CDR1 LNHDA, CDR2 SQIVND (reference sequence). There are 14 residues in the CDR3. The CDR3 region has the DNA TGTGCCAGTACTCCGGGACCCAGCACAGATACGCAGTATTTT. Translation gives CASTPGPSTDTQYF. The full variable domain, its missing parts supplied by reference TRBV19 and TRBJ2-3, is DGGITQSPKYLFRKEGQNVTLSCEQNLNHDAMYWYRQDPGQGLRLIYYSQIVNDFQKGDIAEGYSVSREKKESFPLTVTSAQKNPTAFYLCASTPGPSTDTQYFGPGTRLTVL.

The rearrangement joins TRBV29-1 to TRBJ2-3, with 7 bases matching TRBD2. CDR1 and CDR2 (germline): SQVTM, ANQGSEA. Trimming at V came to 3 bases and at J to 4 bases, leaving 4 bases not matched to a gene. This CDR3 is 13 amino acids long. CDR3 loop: CSVERGNADTQYF. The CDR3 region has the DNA TGCAGCGTTGAGCGGGGGAACGCAGATACGCAGTATTTT.

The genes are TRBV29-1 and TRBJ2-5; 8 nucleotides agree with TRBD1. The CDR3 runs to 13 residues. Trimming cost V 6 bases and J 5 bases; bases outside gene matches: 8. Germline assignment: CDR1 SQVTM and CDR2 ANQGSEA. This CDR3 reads CSVARTGWETQYF. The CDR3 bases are TGCAGCGTGGCCCGGACAGGGTGGGAGACCCAGTACTTC. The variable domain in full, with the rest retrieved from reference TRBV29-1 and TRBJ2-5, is SAVISQKPSRDICQRGTSLTIQCQVDSQVTMMFWYRQQPGQSLTLIATANQGSEATYESGFVIDKFPISRPNLTFSTLTVSNMSPEDSSIYLCSVARTGWETQYFGPGTRLLVL.